The present T cell receptor (beta chain) was sequenced within a study of blood T cell repertoires in COVID-19. How the authors handled the data: Amplification with reference gene primers provided the estimates of nucleated cell counts. Sequencing used immunoSEQ multiplex PCR; TCRdb keeps in-frame clones, though not all of them. V, J and clone size reflect that table, while D and trimming were determined from the DNA. The table shows approximately 350,000 clones, with around 88% occurring only once. With 7 bases clipped from V and 2 bases from J, the junction kept 6 bases outside the gene matches. This CDR3 comprises 14 residues. Germline V gives CDR1 MNHEY, CDR2 SVGAGI.

This clonotype originated in a man aged 30 to 39 with active or convalescent COVID-19. The sequencing input was peripheral blood. The chain uses TRBV6-5 and TRBJ2-3, with 7 positions matching TRBD2. Here the CDR3 DNA reads TGTGCCAGCAAAGCGGGGTTATCCACAGATACGCAGTATTTT. It specifies CASKAGLSTDTQYF.